This T cell receptor (beta chain) came from a study of prognosis after radiotherapy for stage I lung cancer. Study context: Distant metastases were recorded in a handful of patients after radiotherapy, at a median of approximately 7 months, and no significant progression was recorded in roughly 16.

V shed 5 bases and J 7 bases; nucleotides not matched to a gene: 8. This CDR3 is built from 14 residues. Looked up from germline, CDR1 is SGHNT and CDR2 is YENEEA. In its sample, this clonotype ranks as medium-sized. Researchers used two-round multiplex PCR to amplify TCR beta CDR3 starting from genomic DNA. Primers specific to each TRBV and TRBJ gene drove first-round PCR. TCRdb passed the multiplex PCR reads through MiXCR, listing each CDR3 protein once. This table has 11,000 to 15,000 distinct CDR3 sequences, 55% to 70% appearing once. This clonotype was obtained from a donor aged 50 or older with non-small cell lung cancer. The V call is TRBV11-3, the J call TRBJ2-5; 9 bases align to TRBD1. The source material was PBMCs, sampled before or after stereotactic body radiation therapy (not recorded which). This CDR3 reads CASSNRTGAGTQYF. CDR3 sequence (DNA): TGTGCCAGCAGCAATCGGACAGGGGCTGGGACCCAGTACTTC.